What follows are 23 T cell receptor beta chains derived from one specimen sequenced in a study of T cell responses to AZD1222 COVID-19 vaccine. The table came from immunoSEQ multiplex PCR; TCRdb's copy has only in-frame clones and leaves some out. The sample has about 120,000 clones; approximately 90% are singletons. The source was peripheral blood, collected on day 0 of AZD1222 vaccination. The receptors derive from an adult in good health.

The V gene is TRBV2, the J gene TRBJ2-5; a weak D match, TRBD1 (5 bases). Germline V CDR1 and CDR2: SNHLY, FYNNEI. Between the trimmed V and J ends, which lost 5 bases and 5 bases, there was a span of 12 bases. The CDR3 covers 13 residues. In DNA form, the CDR3 reads TGTGCCAGCAGTATCAGGGAATCGGAGACCCAGTACTTC. This codes for CASSIRESETQYF.

This clone was seen once. This chain connects TRBV7-8 to TRBJ2-7; D gene ambiguous. Germline assignment: CDR1 SGHVS and CDR2 FQNEAQ. Trimming pared 5 bases from V and 6 bases from J, leaving 17 bases between. The CDR3 contains 14 residues. The chain's CDR3 is CASSREQEWGEQYF. CDR3 coding DNA: TGTGCCAGCAGCCGCGAGCAAGAATGGGGCGAGCAGTACTTC.

This clone came up once. The chain carries TRBV19 and TRBJ1-1, with a possible D match to TRBD1 (6 bases). CDR1 and CDR2 from the germline V gene are LNHDA and SQIVND (reference sequence). The CDR3 is made up of 14 amino acids. V lost 3 bases to trimming and J lost 5 bases, with 13 bases between them. In DNA, the CDR3 is TGTGCCAGTAGTATGGGGGGCGTAAGGACTGAAGCTTTCTTT. This gives the protein CASSMGGVRTEAFF. The full variable domain, its missing parts supplied by reference TRBV19 and TRBJ1-1, is DGGITQSPKYLFRKEGQNVTLSCEQNLNHDAMYWYRQDPGQGLRLIYYSQIVNDFQKGDIAEGYSVSREKKESFPLTVTSAQKNPTAFYLCASSMGGVRTEAFFGQGTRLTVV.

The chain has TRBV29-1 and TRBJ1-1; D ambiguous. Germline V gene sequence: CDR1 SQVTM, CDR2 ANQGSEA. V dropped 4 bases and J dropped 2 bases, with 5 bases sitting between them. The CDR3 sequence is 11 residues long. CDR3 sequence: CSVAHNTEAFF. DNA of the CDR3: TGCAGCGTTGCCCACAACACTGAAGCTTTCTTT.

This clone was recorded only once. This chain joins TRBV5-4 and TRBJ2-2; TRBD1 aligns across 10 bases. The CDR3 extends over 17 amino acids. Germline V lookup: CDR1 SGHNT, CDR2 YYREEE (reference sequence). Losses at the gene ends were 4 bases for V and 4 bases for J; bases not matched to a gene: 10. The CDR3 bases are TGTGCCAGCAGCGGGTTTACGGGACAGGGGATCACCGGGGAGCTGTTTTTT. Its protein product is CASSGFTGQGITGELFF.

The chain is built from TRBV4-2 and TRBJ1-5; TRBD1 might be the D (5 bases). V dropped 0 bases and J dropped 5 bases, with 11 bases sitting between them. Germline-derived CDR1 and CDR2 are LGHNA and YNFKEQ. The CDR3 is 15 amino acids. The CDR3 coding sequence is TGTGCCAGCAGCCAAGATCGGGGCAGGGATCAGCCCCAGCATTTT. Its protein is CASSQDRGRDQPQHF.

The rearrangement links TRBV6-5 to TRBJ2-1; D unclear. Germline V gives CDR1 MNHEY, CDR2 SVGAGI. The V end lost 6 bases, the J end lost 7 bases, and 10 bases lay between the germline ends. This CDR3 spans 12 amino acids. Here the CDR3 reads CASSPYRNEQFF. For the CDR3, the DNA is TGTGCCAGCAGCCCCTATAGGAATGAGCAGTTCTTC.

CDR3 amino acids: CASSPGPNEKLFF. The CDR3 DNA is TGTGCCAGCAGCCCAGGACCTAATGAAAAACTGTTTTTT. The chain joins TRBV7-3 to TRBJ1-4; D is unresolved. This CDR3 contains 13 residues. V dropped 5 bases and J dropped 3 bases, with 7 bases sitting between them. CDR1 and CDR2 from the germline V gene are SGHTA and FQGTGA.

The chain is built from TRBV30 and TRBJ2-7; D may match TRBD1 or TRBD2 (5 bases each). There are 15 residues in the CDR3. Trimming left V 0 bases short and J 3 bases short, with 15 bases between. From germline, CDR1 is GTSNPN and CDR2 SVGIG (reference sequence). DNA for the CDR3: TGTGCCTGGAGTGTGGGGGAACCGGCCCTCTACGAGCAGTACTTC. Translated, it gives CAWSVGEPALYEQYF.

The chain recombines TRBV7-6 with TRBJ2-6; D gene ambiguous. Germline V lookup: CDR1 SGHVS, CDR2 FNYEAQ. CDR3 length: 15 residues. The V end was cut by 5 bases, the J end by 1 base, with 9 bases between. The chain's CDR3 is CASSPPDSGANVLTF. CDR3 nucleotides: TGTGCCAGCAGCCCCCCGGATTCTGGGGCCAACGTCCTGACTTTC.

V gene TRBV3-1 (or the pseudogene TRBV3-2) combines with J gene TRBJ2-2, with no clear D. The CDR3 runs to 16 residues. The V end lost 1 base, the J end lost 5 bases, and 14 bases lay between the germline ends. Germline CDR1 LGHDT, CDR2 YNNKEL (reference sequence). CDR3 amino acids: CASSQGRPGLTGELFF. The CDR3 DNA reads TGTGCCAGCAGCCAAGGTCGCCCAGGCTTGACCGGGGAGCTGTTTTTT.

J is TRBJ2-5 and V is TRBV5-1; 11 positions agree with TRBD1. CDR1 and CDR2 (germline): SGHRS, YFSETQ. V trimming: 4 bases; J trimming: 5 bases; junction bases outside the gene matches: 4. The CDR3 contains 14 residues. CDR3 bases: TGCGCCAGCAGCCAGGACAGGGGGCAGGAGACCCAGTACTTC. Translating gives CASSQDRGQETQYF.

The CDR3 DNA reads TGTGCCAGCAGACTAGCGGGAGAACTCACAGATACGCAGTATTTT. It specifies CASRLAGELTDTQYF. The V and J genes are TRBV6-5 and TRBJ2-3; 11 nucleotides match TRBD2. The CDR3 consists of 15 residues. Trimming took 6 bases from V and 2 from J; bases not matched to a gene: 4. Per germline, CDR1 MNHEY and CDR2 SVGAGI.

The chain has TRBV3-1 (or the pseudogene TRBV3-2) and TRBJ2-1; 10 bases are shared with TRBD2. This CDR3 contains 17 residues. After removal of 3 bases from V and 7 bases from J, the junction contained 12 bases not matched to a gene. Per the germline V gene, CDR1 is LGHDT and CDR2 is YNNKEL (reference sequence). This chain's CDR3 is CASSHRSGRLTGNEQFF. The CDR3 DNA sequence: TGTGCCAGCAGCCACCGTAGCGGGAGGCTTACGGGGAATGAGCAGTTCTTC.

The J gene is TRBJ1-1, the V gene TRBV28; no firm D call. V was trimmed by 3 bases and J by 0 bases, leaving 5 bases between them. Germline lookup yields CDR1 MDHEN and CDR2 SYDVKM. The CDR3 sequence is 13 residues long. The CDR3 region is CASSFQLNTEAFF. The CDR3 DNA is TGTGCCAGCAGTTTCCAGCTGAACACTGAAGCTTTCTTT. Based on the CDR3 plus reference TRBV28 and TRBJ1-1, the full variable domain is DVKVTQSSRYLVKRTGEKVFLECVQDMDHENMFWYRQDPGLGLRLIYFSYDVKMKEKGDIPEGYSVSREKKERFSLILESASTNQTSMYLCASSFQLNTEAFFGQGTRLTVV.

The gene calls are TRBV28 and TRBJ1-5; 8 bases are a match to TRBD1. CDR3 length: 18 amino acids. The V segment lost 2 bases and the J segment 6 bases; nucleotides outside the gene matches: 15. The germline V gene encodes CDR1 MDHEN and CDR2 SYDVKM. CDR3 DNA: TGTGCCAGCAGTTTACCACAAGAGCCGACAGGGGTGGGTCAGCCCCAGCATTTT. It yields the protein CASSLPQEPTGVGQPQHF.

The chain combines TRBV3-1 (or the pseudogene TRBV3-2) with TRBJ2-2; perhaps TRBD2 as D (5 bases). Germline V CDR1 and CDR2: LGHDT, YNNKEL (reference sequence). V gave up 6 bases and J gave up 1 base, with 12 bases separating them. The CDR3 totals 15 residues. The CDR3 DNA follows: TGTGCCAGCAGTTTTTACAGCGGGAACACCGGGGAGCTGTTTTTT. This translates into CASSFYSGNTGELFF.

The V call is TRBV30, the J call TRBJ2-1, with TRBD1 as a possible D gene (6 bases). The V gene lost 6 bases and the J gene lost 0 bases, with 12 bases spanning the gap. CDR3 length: 14 residues. Germline V lookup: CDR1 GTSNPN, CDR2 SVGIG (reference sequence). CDR3 coding DNA: TGTGCCTGTGTAGACAGGAGCTCCTACAATGAGCAGTTCTTC. The encoded protein is CACVDRSSYNEQFF.

The chain combines TRBV6-1 with TRBJ1-2; D is ambiguous. CDR3 length: 16 amino acids. Trimming cost V 0 bases and J 8 bases, with 19 bases left between them. The V gene's germline CDR1 is MNHNS and CDR2 SASEGT. For the CDR3, the DNA is TGTGCCAGCAGTGAAGCTTTATTGGTAAGGCCCACCGGCTACACCTTC. This sequence encodes CASSEALLVRPTGYTF.

The J gene is TRBJ2-1, the V gene TRBV3-1 (or the pseudogene TRBV3-2); D not certain. Trimming shortened V by 4 bases and J by 8 bases, and 9 bases separated the two germline ends. Germline CDR1 LGHDT, CDR2 YNNKEL (reference sequence). CDR3 length equals 12 residues. This CDR3 reads CASSLTRDEQFF. In DNA form, the CDR3 reads TGTGCCAGCAGCCTAACAAGAGATGAGCAGTTCTTC.

This chain connects TRBV28 to TRBJ1-1; D may be TRBD1 (6 bases). The germline CDR1 and CDR2 sequences are MDHEN and SYDVKM. V gave up 2 bases and J gave up 6 bases, with 13 bases separating them. The CDR3 is made up of 14 amino acids. CDR3: CASSLRGGAPEAFF. In DNA, the CDR3 is TGTGCCAGCAGTTTAAGGGGGGGGGCCCCTGAAGCTTTCTTT.

The rearrangement joins TRBV28 to TRBJ1-6; D gene unclear. CDR3 length: 12 amino acids. The V gene's germline CDR1 is MDHEN and CDR2 SYDVKM. The ends were cut back, 2 bases at V and 9 bases at J, with 5 bases in the middle. CDR3 nucleotides: TGTGCCAGCAGTTTACCCCCTTCACCCCTCCACTTT. Protein sequence: CASSLPPSPLHF.

This clone was seen once. The chain has TRBV27 and TRBJ2-4, with 7 bases identical to TRBD1. V gave up 6 bases and J gave up 0 bases; unmatched junction bases: 5. Germline lookup yields CDR1 MNHEY and CDR2 SMNVEV (reference sequence). This CDR3 is built from 15 residues. CDR3 sequence: CASSQRQGAKNIQYF. The CDR3 bases are TGTGCCAGCAGCCAACGACAGGGAGCCAAAAACATTCAGTACTTC.